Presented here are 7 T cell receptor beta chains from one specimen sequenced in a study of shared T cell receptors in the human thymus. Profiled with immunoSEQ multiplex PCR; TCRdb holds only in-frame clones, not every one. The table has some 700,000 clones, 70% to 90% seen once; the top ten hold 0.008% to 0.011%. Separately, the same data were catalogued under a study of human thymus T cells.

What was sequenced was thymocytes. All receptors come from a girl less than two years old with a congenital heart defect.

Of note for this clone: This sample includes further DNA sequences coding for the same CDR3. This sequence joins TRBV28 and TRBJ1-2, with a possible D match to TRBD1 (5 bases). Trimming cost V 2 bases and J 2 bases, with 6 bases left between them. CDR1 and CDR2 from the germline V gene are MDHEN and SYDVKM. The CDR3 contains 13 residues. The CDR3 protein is CASSLGGNYGYTF. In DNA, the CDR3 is TGTGCCAGCAGTTTAGGGGGGAACTATGGCTACACCTTC.

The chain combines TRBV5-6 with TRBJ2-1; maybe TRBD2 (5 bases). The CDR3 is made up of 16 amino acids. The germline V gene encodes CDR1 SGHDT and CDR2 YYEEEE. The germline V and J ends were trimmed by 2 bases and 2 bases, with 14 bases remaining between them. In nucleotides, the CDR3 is TGTGCCAGCAGCTTCTCGGCGGGCTACCCCTACAATGAGCAGTTCTTC. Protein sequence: CASSFSAGYPYNEQFF.

The CDR3 loop reads CASSRGDVTYEQYF. The CDR3 DNA reads as TGTGCCAGTAGTAGAGGAGACGTAACCTACGAGCAGTACTTC. The chain joins TRBV19 to TRBJ2-7, with D uncertain. This CDR3 is built from 14 residues. The V end lost 4 bases, the J end lost 2 bases, and 12 bases lay between the germline ends. CDR1 is LNHDA, CDR2 SQIVND, per germline (reference sequence).

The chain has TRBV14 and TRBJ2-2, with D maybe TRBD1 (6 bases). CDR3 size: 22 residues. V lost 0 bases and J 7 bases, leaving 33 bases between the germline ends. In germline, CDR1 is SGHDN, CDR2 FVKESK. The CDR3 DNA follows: TGTGCCAGCAGCCAAGATCCGATGACAGGTCTGGCCGTCCCGGTCCTCGTCGGGGAGCTGTTTTTT. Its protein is CASSQDPMTGLAVPVLVGELFF. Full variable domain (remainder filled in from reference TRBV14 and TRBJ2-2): EAGVTQFPSHSVIEKGQTVTLRCDPISGHDNLYWYRRVMGKEIKFLLHFVKESKQDESGMPNNRFLAERTGGTYSTLKVQPAELEDSGVYFCASSQDPMTGLAVPVLVGELFFGEGSRLTVL.

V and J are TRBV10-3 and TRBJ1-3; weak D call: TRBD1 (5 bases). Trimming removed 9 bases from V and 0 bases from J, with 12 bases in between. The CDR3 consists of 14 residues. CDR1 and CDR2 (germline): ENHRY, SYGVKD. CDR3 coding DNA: TGTGCCATAAGACAGCTAAGCTCTGGAAACACCATATATTTT. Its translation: CAIRQLSSGNTIYF.

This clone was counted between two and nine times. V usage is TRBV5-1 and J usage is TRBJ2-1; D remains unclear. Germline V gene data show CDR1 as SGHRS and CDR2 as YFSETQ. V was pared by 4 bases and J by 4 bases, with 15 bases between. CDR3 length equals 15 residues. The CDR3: CASSPPENGYNEQFF. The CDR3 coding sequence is TGCGCCAGCAGCCCCCCAGAGAACGGGTACAATGAGCAGTTCTTC.

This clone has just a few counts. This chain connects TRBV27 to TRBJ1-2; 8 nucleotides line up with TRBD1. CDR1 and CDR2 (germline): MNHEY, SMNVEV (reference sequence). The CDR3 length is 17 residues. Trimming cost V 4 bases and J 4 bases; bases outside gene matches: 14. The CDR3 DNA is TGTGCCAGCAGTTCATCTACTCCGGGACAGGAGTTCTATGGCTACACCTTC. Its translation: CASSSSTPGQEFYGYTF.